One sample yielded the 32 T cell receptor beta chains listed below, sequenced in a study of T cell repertoires in cytomegalovirus infection. One entry per CDR3 protein results from TCRdb running MiXCR on the reads. The profile shows some 450,000 distinct CDR3 sequences, approximately 30% of them singletons. Sequencing was carried out using PBMCs. Receptors originate from a human donor in good health (CMV status not recorded). Some clones in this sample may be carry-over from other donors' samples.

In its sample, this clonotype was seen many times. The genes are TRBV7-6 and TRBJ2-7; 9 bases agree with TRBD1. The V gene end was trimmed by 2 bases and the J gene end by 3 bases; junction bases not matched to a gene: 26. The CDR3 spans 22 residues. Germline V CDR1 and CDR2: SGHVS, FNYEAQ. In nucleotides, the CDR3 is TGTGCCAGCAGCTTATACAGTCAAACCGGGACAGGGATCGGGGGATCTCTCTACGAGCAGTACTTC. This sequence encodes CASSLYSQTGTGIGGSLYEQYF.

This sequence joins TRBV20-1 and TRBJ2-7; D is perhaps TRBD1 (5 bases). Germline loops: CDR1 DFQATT, CDR2 SNEGSKA (reference sequence). This CDR3 has 16 amino acids. Trimming stripped 1 base from V and 0 bases from J, with 16 bases between. CDR3 amino acids: CSARGVGREYSYEQYF. In DNA, the CDR3 is TGCAGTGCTAGAGGGGTGGGCAGGGAATACTCCTACGAGCAGTACTTC.

This clonotype was counted between two and nine times. This chain links TRBV14 with TRBJ1-3; 8 bases are a match to TRBD1. Trimming cost V 5 bases and J 0 bases; bases outside gene matches: 6. This CDR3 region has 16 residues. Looked up from germline, CDR1 is SGHDN and CDR2 is FVKESK. The CDR3 DNA follows: TGTGCCAGCAGCGCAAACGACAGGGGCTCTGGAAACACCATATATTTT. It translates to CASSANDRGSGNTIYF. Complete variable domain (other parts from reference TRBV14 and TRBJ1-3): EAGVTQFPSHSVIEKGQTVTLRCDPISGHDNLYWYRRVMGKEIKFLLHFVKESKQDESGMPNNRFLAERTGGTYSTLKVQPAELEDSGVYFCASSANDRGSGNTIYFGEGSWLTVV.

The chain links TRBV4-1 to TRBJ2-7; perhaps TRBD2 as D (6 bases). The CDR3 is 16 amino acids. Germline V CDR1 and CDR2: MGHRA, YSYEKL. The ends were cut back, 1 base at V and 3 bases at J, with 16 bases in the middle. For the CDR3, the DNA is TGCGCCAGCAGCCAAGGATGGGGACTGAAGCTCTACGAGCAGTACTTC. It is translated as CASSQGWGLKLYEQYF.

This clonotype was found a few times. This CDR3 reads CASSPAGVDIQYF. The CDR3 coding sequence is TGTGCCAGCAGTCCGGCTGGTGTGGACATTCAGTACTTC. The chain employs TRBV28 and TRBJ2-4; D is undetermined. Germline CDR1 MDHEN, CDR2 SYDVKM. V lost 5 bases and J 8 bases, leaving 13 bases between the germline ends. The CDR3 covers 13 residues.

The V call is TRBV7-9, the J call TRBJ1-2; a weak D match, TRBD1 (6 bases). There are 15 residues in the CDR3. The V gene lost 2 bases and the J gene lost 7 bases, with 17 bases spanning the gap. The germline CDR1 and CDR2 sequences are SEHNR and FQNEAQ (reference sequence). The CDR3, as DNA: TGTGCCAGCAGCTTACCCCCCGGACAGTCGTCTGGCTACACCTTC. Amino acids: CASSLPPGQSSGYTF.

As regards this clonotype: Because the CDR3 is missing its conserved closing phenylalanine or tryptophan, this is likely a read error. This rearrangement joins TRBV7-8 to TRBJ2-7; possibly TRBD2 for D (6 bases). This CDR3 has 14 residues. Germline V gene lookup returns CDR1 SGHVS and CDR2 FQNEAQ. Trimming took 3 bases from V and 0 from J, leaving 9 bases between them. CDR3 in DNA: TGTGCCAGCAGCTTGGGGGGACCCTCCTACGAGCAGTACTTA. Translated, it gives CASSLGGPSYEQYL.

The chain combines TRBV2 with TRBJ1-1; 7 bases are shared with TRBD1. CDR3 size: 13 residues. Looked up from germline, CDR1 is SNHLY and CDR2 is FYNNEI. V lost 9 bases, J lost 0 bases, and 4 bases stayed unmatched. The CDR3 reads CASTGVMNTEAFF. In DNA form, the CDR3 reads TGTGCCAGTACAGGGGTTATGAACACTGAAGCTTTCTTT.

A few counts support this clonotype. The gene calls are TRBV28 and TRBJ2-5; TRBD1 matches at 9 bases. V dropped 9 bases and J dropped 4; count of bases not matched to a gene: 6. Germline CDR1 reads MDHEN; CDR2 reads SYDVKM. There are 13 residues in the CDR3. The CDR3 DNA follows: TGTGCCAGTAGACAGGGGGTAGGAGAGACCCAGTACTTC. It encodes CASRQGVGETQYF.

The V gene is TRBV19, the J gene TRBJ2-6, with TRBD1 matching 8 bases. This CDR3 contains 16 residues. J was trimmed by 8 bases and V by 5 bases; bases with no gene match: 11. The germline gives CDR1 LNHDA, CDR2 SQIVND (reference sequence). The CDR3 bases are TGTGCCAGTAGTCCTCGGACAGGGTCAGGGTCCAACGTCCTGACTTTC. Translation: CASSPRTGSGSNVLTF.

This clonotype was seen a few times. This chain connects TRBV2 to TRBJ2-7, with 10 bases aligning to TRBD1. This CDR3 has 15 residues. Trimming removed 8 bases from V and 2 bases from J; junction bases left unmatched: 9. Germline assignment: CDR1 SNHLY and CDR2 FYNNEI. The CDR3 loop is CASCNPGQGTYEQYF. DNA of the CDR3: TGTGCCAGCTGCAACCCGGGACAGGGGACCTACGAGCAGTACTTC. The variable domain in full, with the rest retrieved from reference TRBV2 and TRBJ2-7, is EPEVTQTPSHQVTQMGQEVILRCVPISNHLYFYWYRQILGQKVEFLVSFYNNEISEKSEIFDDQFSVERPDGSNFTLKIRSTKLEDSAMYFCASCNPGQGTYEQYFGPGTRLTVT.

In this sample, this clonotype turned up once. This may be a read error, as it is one base from a much larger clone. The CDR3 nucleotides are TGTGTCAGCAGCTTAACGGCTAGCGGGGAACTTCCGCGGAACTTC. It is translated as CVSSLTASGELPRNF. V usage is TRBV7-2 and J usage is TRBJ2-7, with 9 bases aligning to TRBD2. Germline assignment: CDR1 SGHTA and CDR2 FQGNSA. The CDR3 is 15 residues long. The whole variable domain, filled in from reference TRBV7-2 and TRBJ2-7, reads GAGVSQSPSNKVTEKGKDVELRCDPISGHTALYWYRQSLGQGLEFLIYFQGNSAPDKSGLPSDRFSAERTGGSVSTLTIQRTQQEDSAVYLCVSSLTASGELPRNFGPGTRLTVT.

The table lists this clonotype with many counts. The J gene is TRBJ2-5, the V gene TRBV28; perhaps TRBD2 as D (6 bases). The V gene's germline CDR1 is MDHEN and CDR2 SYDVKM. V gave up 8 bases and J gave up 1 base, with 11 bases separating them. CDR3 length: 13 residues. The CDR3 nucleotides read TGTGCCAGCGCGGGACCCCGCCAAGAGACCCAGTACTTC. Protein sequence: CASAGPRQETQYF.

A few counts support this clonotype. The J gene is TRBJ2-7, the V gene TRBV7-2; 8 positions match TRBD2. The CDR3 is 15 residues long. V lost 3 bases and J lost 1; bases outside the gene matches: 5. Germline values: CDR1 SGHTA, CDR2 FQGNSA. The CDR3 protein is CASSFPGTRSYEQYF. The CDR3 region has the DNA TGTGCCAGCAGCTTCCCGGGGACTAGGTCCTACGAGCAGTACTTC.

As to this clonotype: One end of the junction is discordant with germline, which a read error may explain. This chain joins TRBV7-2 and TRBJ2-2; 9 bases are a match to TRBD2. The CDR3 is 16 amino acids. The germline V gene has CDR1 SGHTA and CDR2 FQGNSA. Here the CDR3 reads CASSLLRGGATGVLFF. The CDR3 nucleotides read TGTGCCAGCAGCCTTCTCCGCGGGGGGGCCACCGGGGTGCTGTTTTTT.

The gene calls are TRBV12-3 or TRBV12-4 and TRBJ2-7; D is possibly TRBD1 (6 bases). The CDR3 covers 13 residues. Trimming shortened V by 7 bases and J by 5 bases, and 15 bases separated the two germline ends. The CDR3 DNA reads as TGTGCCAGCACCTTGGACAGTTCCAACGAGCAGTACTTC. Amino acids: CASTLDSSNEQYF.

This clonotype has at least ten counts. This sequence joins TRBV7-9 and TRBJ1-6; tentative D call: TRBD1 (6 bases). Germline V gives CDR1 SEHNR, CDR2 FQNEAQ (reference sequence). Trimming removed 3 bases from V and 7 bases from J, with 7 bases in between. The CDR3 has 13 amino acids. The CDR3 nucleotides read TGTGCCAGCAGCTTTGGACAGAATTCACCCCTCCACTTT. Residues: CASSFGQNSPLHF. Filled out from reference TRBV7-9 and TRBJ1-6, the complete variable domain reads DTGVSQNPRHKITKRGQNVTFRCDPISEHNRLYWYRQTLGQGPEFLTYFQNEAQLEKSRLLSDRFSAERPKGSFSTLEIQRTEQGDSAMYLCASSFGQNSPLHFGNGTRLTVT.

The V call is TRBV6-6, the J call TRBJ1-5; unclear D gene. Germline values: CDR1 MNHNY, CDR2 SVGAGI (reference sequence). Between the trimmed V and J ends, which lost 8 bases and 4 bases, there was a span of 9 bases. The CDR3 runs 12 residues. The CDR3 DNA is TGTGCCAGCGCGAAGATAAATCAGCCCCAGCATTTT. Translating gives CASAKINQPQHF.

This clonotype was recorded at least ten times. V and J are TRBV7-2 and TRBJ2-4, with a tentative D call TRBD1 (5 bases). The CDR3 is 18 amino acids. Looked up from germline, CDR1 is SGHTA and CDR2 is FQGNSA. Trimming removed 5 bases at V and 1 base at J, with 21 bases between. The CDR3 protein is CASSPRPTGPGAKNIQYF. The CDR3 DNA sequence: TGTGCCAGCAGCCCACGCCCCACAGGCCCCGGGGCCAAAAACATTCAGTACTTC.

This clonotype was recorded at least ten times. The chain uses TRBV7-6 and TRBJ2-1; 12 bases fit TRBD2. The V gene end was trimmed by 4 bases and the J gene end by 4 bases; junction bases not matched to a gene: 5. In germline, CDR1 is SGHVS, CDR2 FNYEAQ. The CDR3 has 16 amino acids. CDR3 nucleotides: TGTGCCAGCAGCTCCCGACTAGCGGGGGTTTACAATGAGCAGTTCTTC. Translating gives CASSSRLAGVYNEQFF.

Note on this clonotype: Because the CDR3 is missing its conserved closing phenylalanine or tryptophan, this is likely a read error. This sequence joins TRBV5-8 and TRBJ2-5; TRBD1 matches 8 bases. Germline V lookup: CDR1 SGHTS, CDR2 YDEGEE. Unmatched junction bases numbered 6, after V lost 5 bases and J lost 3 bases. The CDR3 is 14 residues long. CDR3 region: CASSSWTGKETQYC. CDR3 sequence (DNA): TGTGCCAGCAGTTCCTGGACAGGGAAAGAGACCCAGTACTGC.

The J gene is TRBJ1-3, the V gene TRBV7-8; 9 positions match TRBD1. Germline V CDR1 and CDR2: SGHVS, FQNEAQ. The CDR3 contains 18 residues. Germline trimming cut 6 bases from V and 0 bases from J; bases unmatched to any gene: 12. The CDR3 protein is CASRLPGQGSNSGNTIYF. Written as DNA, the CDR3 is TGTGCCAGCAGATTACCTGGACAGGGGAGCAACTCTGGAAACACCATATATTTT.

This clonotype was recorded at least ten times. The chain links TRBV7-2 to TRBJ2-5, with D possibly TRBD2 on 5 matching bases. Deletions cut 4 bases from V and 1 base from J, with 10 bases between. Germline V lookup: CDR1 SGHTA, CDR2 FQGNSA. The CDR3 runs to 14 residues. In DNA, the CDR3 is TGTGCCAGCAGCTGGTGGGAGACCCAAGAGACCCAGTACTTC. Translating it yields CASSWWETQETQYF.

The chain recombines TRBV11-2 with TRBJ2-7; 7 bases are a match to TRBD1. CDR1 and CDR2 from the germline V gene are SGHAT and FQNNGV. CDR3 length equals 15 residues. J lost 1 base, V lost 6 bases, and 9 bases had no gene match. Here the CDR3 DNA reads TGTGCCAGCAGATTAACAGGGGTCCCATCCTACGAGCAGTACTTC. Translating gives CASRLTGVPSYEQYF.

As concerns this clonotype: At one of its ends the junction is not consistent with the germline gene, which may arise from a read error. The chain combines TRBV28 with TRBJ1-1; D unclear. Germline V lookup: CDR1 MDHEN, CDR2 SYDVKM. This CDR3 has 16 residues. CDR3 in DNA: TGTGCCAGCAGTCTATGGGTCCGGACGTTGAACACTGAAGCTTTCTTT. Its translation: CASSLWVRTLNTEAFF. Based on the CDR3 plus reference TRBV28 and TRBJ1-1, the full variable domain is DVKVTQSSRYLVKRTGEKVFLECVQDMDHENMFWYRQDPGLGLRLIYFSYDVKMKEKGDIPEGYSVSREKKERFSLILESASTNQTSMYLCASSLWVRTLNTEAFFGQGTRLTVV.

This clonotype showed up just a few times. CDR3 DNA: TGTGCCAGCAGTTACTCGGAGGGTAACTATGGCTACACCTTC. Its protein product is CASSYSEGNYGYTF. This chain joins TRBV6-5 and TRBJ1-2; D not certain. V shed 0 bases and J shed 1 base, with 6 bases lying between them. The CDR3 covers 14 residues. In germline, CDR1 is MNHEY, CDR2 SVGAGI.

The chain has TRBV7-2 and TRBJ2-2; D not resolved. Per germline, CDR1 SGHTA and CDR2 FQGNSA. The V end was cut by 6 bases, the J end by 5 bases, with 13 bases between. CDR3 length: 14 amino acids. CDR3 in amino acids: CASSFDLRTGELFF. The CDR3 DNA is TGTGCCAGCAGTTTCGATCTACGGACCGGGGAGCTGTTTTTT.

The chain recombines TRBV10-3 with TRBJ1-1; TRBD1 matches at 7 bases. The germline gives CDR1 ENHRY, CDR2 SYGVKD. The CDR3 consists of 14 residues. The V and J ends lost 5 bases and 5 bases, in that order; junction bases with no gene match: 8. CDR3 sequence: CAISSGTAKTEAFF. Written as DNA, the CDR3 is TGTGCCATCAGTTCCGGGACAGCTAAGACTGAAGCTTTCTTT.

The rearrangement links TRBV19 to TRBJ1-5, with unresolved D. There are 12 residues in the CDR3. Germline V gene lookup returns CDR1 LNHDA and CDR2 SQIVND (reference sequence). The V and J ends lost 7 bases and 2 bases respectively, with 6 bases between them. Here the CDR3 DNA reads TGTGCCAGTAAAATCGGCAATCAGCCCCAGCATTTT. This gives the protein CASKIGNQPQHF.

The CDR3 DNA is TGCGCCAGCAACCAGGCTTCAGGGGGGCTTTCCTATGGCTACACCTTC. Its translation is CASNQASGGLSYGYTF. The chain uses TRBV4-1 and TRBJ1-2; TRBD1 agrees at 7 bases. With 7 bases clipped from V and 4 bases from J, the junction kept 15 bases outside the gene matches. This CDR3 has 16 amino acids. Germline CDR1 reads MGHRA; CDR2 reads YSYEKL.

V gene TRBV5-1 combines with J gene TRBJ1-4; D is undetermined. Between the trimmed V and J ends, which lost 0 bases and 8 bases, there was a span of 11 bases. Germline CDR1 reads SGHRS; CDR2 reads YFSETQ. CDR3 length: 14 amino acids. The CDR3 loop reads CASSLGVPDEKLFF. The CDR3 bases are TGCGCCAGCAGCTTGGGCGTCCCAGACGAAAAACTGTTTTTT. Combining the CDR3 with reference TRBV5-1 and TRBJ1-4 gives the whole variable domain KAGVTQTPRYLIKTRGQQVTLSCSPISGHRSVSWYQQTPGQGLQFLFEYFSETQRNKGNFPGRFSGRQFSNSRSEMNVSTLELGDSALYLCASSLGVPDEKLFFGSGTQLSVL.

With regard to this clonotype: This may stem from a read error, because a much larger clone lies one nucleotide away. The chain is built from TRBV7-9 and TRBJ2-7; no clear D. The germline V gene encodes CDR1 SEHNR and CDR2 FQNEAQ (reference sequence). The CDR3 has 12 amino acids. Trimming removed 8 bases at V and 4 bases at J, with 12 bases between. This CDR3 reads CASCSGPYEQYF. DNA for the CDR3: TGTGCCAGCTGCTCCGGACCTTACGAGCAGTACTTC.